This T cell receptor beta chain came from a study of post-analysis software for immune sequencing data. This clonotype was seen more than once but under ten times. Antigen specificity is unknown. Trimming stripped 1 base from V and 6 bases from J, with 13 bases between. This CDR3 region has 14 residues. Looked up from germline, CDR1 is SGHVS and CDR2 is FNYEAQ. Overall study results and limits: Controls showed lower frequencies than patients for five TRBV segments, and TRBV5-6, TRBV5-1 and TRBV20-1 were among these. The F measure placed samples prepared in the same batch into strongly shared clusters. Normalized Chao1 diversity in multiple sclerosis patients fell significantly below that of controls.

Unique molecular identifiers were carried by the TCR beta cDNA libraries. Once roughly 1 to 11 million T cells were used, 400,000 to 550,000 cDNA molecules resulted. TCRdb reprocessed the PCR reads with MiXCR, giving one entry per CDR3 protein. The repertoire includes about 150,000 distinct CDR3 sequences, over 25% of them detected once, and approximately 1.6% sits in the top ten. Sequenced: blood. The chain employs TRBV7-6 and TRBJ2-7; TRBD2 is a possible D gene (5 bases). The sequence came from a girl between 10 and 17 years old with multiple sclerosis. As DNA, the CDR3 is TGTGCCAGCAGCTTAGGAGGGAAAAGCACCGAGCAGTACTTC. Protein: CASSLGGKSTEQYF.